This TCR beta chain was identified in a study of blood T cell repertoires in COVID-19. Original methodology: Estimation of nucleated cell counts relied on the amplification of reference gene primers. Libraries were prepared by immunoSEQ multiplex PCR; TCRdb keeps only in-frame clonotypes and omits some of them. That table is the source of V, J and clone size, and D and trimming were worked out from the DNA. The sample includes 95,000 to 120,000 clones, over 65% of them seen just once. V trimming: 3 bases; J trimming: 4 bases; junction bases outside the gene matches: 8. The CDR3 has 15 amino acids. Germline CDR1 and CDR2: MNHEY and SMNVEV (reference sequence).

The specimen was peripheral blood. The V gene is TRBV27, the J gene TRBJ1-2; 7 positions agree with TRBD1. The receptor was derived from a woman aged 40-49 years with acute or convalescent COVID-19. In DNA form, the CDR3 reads TGTGCCAGCAGTTTCCTCGCGACAGGGACCTATGGCTACACCTTC. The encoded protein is CASSFLATGTYGYTF.